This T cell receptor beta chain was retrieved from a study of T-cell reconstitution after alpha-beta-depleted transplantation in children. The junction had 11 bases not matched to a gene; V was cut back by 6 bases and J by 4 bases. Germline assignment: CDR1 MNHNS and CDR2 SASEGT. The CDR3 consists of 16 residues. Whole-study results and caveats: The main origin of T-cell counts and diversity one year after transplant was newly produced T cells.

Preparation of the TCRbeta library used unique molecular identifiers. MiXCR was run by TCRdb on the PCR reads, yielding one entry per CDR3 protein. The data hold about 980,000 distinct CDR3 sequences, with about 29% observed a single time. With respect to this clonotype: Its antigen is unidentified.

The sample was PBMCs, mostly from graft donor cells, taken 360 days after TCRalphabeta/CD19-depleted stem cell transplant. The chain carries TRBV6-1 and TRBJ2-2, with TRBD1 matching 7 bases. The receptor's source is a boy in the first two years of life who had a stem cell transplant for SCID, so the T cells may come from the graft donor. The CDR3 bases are TGTGCCAGCAGGATAGACAGGGCTGGTAGCACCGGGGAGCTGTTTTTT. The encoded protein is CASRIDRAGSTGELFF.